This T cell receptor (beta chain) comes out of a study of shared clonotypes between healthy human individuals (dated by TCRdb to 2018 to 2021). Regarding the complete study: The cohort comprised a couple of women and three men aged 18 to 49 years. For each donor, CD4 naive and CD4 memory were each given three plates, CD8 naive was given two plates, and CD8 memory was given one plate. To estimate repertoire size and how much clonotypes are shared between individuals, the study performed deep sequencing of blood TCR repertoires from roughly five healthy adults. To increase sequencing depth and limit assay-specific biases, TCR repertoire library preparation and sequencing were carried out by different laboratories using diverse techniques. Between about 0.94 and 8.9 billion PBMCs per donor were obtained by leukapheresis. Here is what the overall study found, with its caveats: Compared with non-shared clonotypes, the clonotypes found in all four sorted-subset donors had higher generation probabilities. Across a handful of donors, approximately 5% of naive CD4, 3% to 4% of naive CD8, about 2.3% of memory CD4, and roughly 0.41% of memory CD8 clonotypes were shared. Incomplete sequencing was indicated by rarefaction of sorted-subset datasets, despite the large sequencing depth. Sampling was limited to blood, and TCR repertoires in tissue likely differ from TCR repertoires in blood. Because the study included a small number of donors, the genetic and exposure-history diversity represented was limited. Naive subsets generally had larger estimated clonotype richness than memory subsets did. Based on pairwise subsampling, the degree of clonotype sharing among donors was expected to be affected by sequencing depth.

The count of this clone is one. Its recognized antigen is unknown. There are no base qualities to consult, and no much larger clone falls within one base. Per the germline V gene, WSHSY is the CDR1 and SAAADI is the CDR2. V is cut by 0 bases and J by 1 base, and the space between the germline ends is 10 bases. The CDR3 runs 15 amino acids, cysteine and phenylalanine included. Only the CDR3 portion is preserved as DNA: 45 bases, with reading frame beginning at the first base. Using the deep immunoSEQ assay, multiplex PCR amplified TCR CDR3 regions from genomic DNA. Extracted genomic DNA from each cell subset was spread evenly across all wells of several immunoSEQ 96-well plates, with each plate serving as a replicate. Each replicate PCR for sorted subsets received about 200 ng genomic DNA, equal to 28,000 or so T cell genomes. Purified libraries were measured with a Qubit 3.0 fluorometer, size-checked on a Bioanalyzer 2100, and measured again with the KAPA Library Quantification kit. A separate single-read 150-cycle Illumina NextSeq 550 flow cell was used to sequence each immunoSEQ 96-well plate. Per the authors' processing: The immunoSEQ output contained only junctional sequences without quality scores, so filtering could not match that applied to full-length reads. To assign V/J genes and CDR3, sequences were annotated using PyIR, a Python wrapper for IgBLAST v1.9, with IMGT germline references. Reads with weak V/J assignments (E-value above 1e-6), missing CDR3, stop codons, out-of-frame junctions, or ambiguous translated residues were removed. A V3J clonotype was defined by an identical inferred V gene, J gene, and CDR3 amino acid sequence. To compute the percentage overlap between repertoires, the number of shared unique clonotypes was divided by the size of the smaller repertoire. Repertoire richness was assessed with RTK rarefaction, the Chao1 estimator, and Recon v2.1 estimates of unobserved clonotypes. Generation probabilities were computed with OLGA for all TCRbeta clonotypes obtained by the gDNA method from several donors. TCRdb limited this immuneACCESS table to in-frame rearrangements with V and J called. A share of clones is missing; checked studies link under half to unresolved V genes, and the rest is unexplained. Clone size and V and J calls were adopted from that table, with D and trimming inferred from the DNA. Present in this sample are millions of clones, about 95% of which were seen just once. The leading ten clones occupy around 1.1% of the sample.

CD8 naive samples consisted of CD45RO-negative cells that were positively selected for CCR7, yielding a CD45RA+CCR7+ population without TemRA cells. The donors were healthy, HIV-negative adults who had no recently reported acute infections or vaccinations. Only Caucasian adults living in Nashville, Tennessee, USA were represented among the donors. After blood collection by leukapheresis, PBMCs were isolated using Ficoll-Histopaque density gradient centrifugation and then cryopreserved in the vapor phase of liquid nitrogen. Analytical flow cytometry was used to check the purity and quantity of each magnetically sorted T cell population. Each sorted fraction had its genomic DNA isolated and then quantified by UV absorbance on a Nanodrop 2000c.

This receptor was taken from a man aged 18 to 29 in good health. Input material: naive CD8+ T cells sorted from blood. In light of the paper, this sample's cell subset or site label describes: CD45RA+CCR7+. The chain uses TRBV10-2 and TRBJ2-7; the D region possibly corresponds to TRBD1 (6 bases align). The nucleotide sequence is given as TGCGCCAGCAGTGAGTCAGGGGGTGCATCCTACGAGCAGTACTTC. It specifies CASSESGGASYEQYF.